The rows below give T cell receptor beta chains drawn from one sample of a study of blood T cells in healthy people across ages. TCRdb passed the 5' RACE reads through MiXCR, listing each CDR3 protein once. This repertoire shows 850,000 to 1,100,000 distinct CDR3 sequences, 35% to 45% found once; its top ten account for under 15%. The source material was blood. Receptors originate from a man between 18 and 35 years old in good health. The CDR3 runs from the conserved cysteine through the conserved F or W. Fields, in order: clone size, V gene, J gene, CDR3 length, D gene, CDR3 DNA, CDR3 protein. A D gene is named only where the DNA matches it firmly. Size is stated for part of the rows, as once, few or many counts, or as a class when the clone is expanded.

abundance: few
v_gene: TRBV12-3/TRBV12-4
j_gene: TRBJ1-5
len: 14
d_gene: -
CDR3nt: TGTGCCAGCAGCCCCGGCCCTGGCAATCAGCCCCAGCATTTT
CDR3aa: CASSPGPGNQPQHF

abundance: -
v_gene: TRBV25-1
j_gene: TRBJ2-1
len: 15
d_gene: TRBD2
CDR3nt: TGTGCCAGCAGTGAATACAGCGGGGGGGCGAATGAGCAGTTCTTC
CDR3aa: CASSEYSGGANEQFF

abundance: few
v_gene: TRBV20-1
j_gene: TRBJ2-5
len: 13
d_gene: -
CDR3nt: TGCAGTGCCAGACTCGAGACCCAAGAGACCCAGTACTTC
CDR3aa: CSARLETQETQYF

abundance: few
v_gene: TRBV9
j_gene: TRBJ2-1
len: 16
d_gene: -
CDR3nt: TGTGCCAGCAGCCTAGGACTGTTGAGCTCCTACAATGAGCAGTTCTTC
CDR3aa: CASSLGLLSSYNEQFF

abundance: many
v_gene: TRBV10-3
j_gene: TRBJ2-5
len: 14
d_gene: -
CDR3nt: TGTGCCATCAGTGAGGAAGGCGAGACGGAGACCCAGTACTTC
CDR3aa: CAISEEGETETQYF

abundance: few
v_gene: TRBV5-6
j_gene: TRBJ2-3
len: 14
d_gene: -
CDR3nt: TGTGCCAGCAGCTTTCTCGGGGCCCAAGATACGCAGTATTTT
CDR3aa: CASSFLGAQDTQYF

abundance: -
v_gene: TRBV2
j_gene: TRBJ1-2
len: 12
d_gene: -
CDR3nt: TGTGCCAGCAGTGATACAGTCCGTGGCTACACCTTC
CDR3aa: CASSDTVRGYTF

abundance: -
v_gene: TRBV4-2
j_gene: TRBJ2-1
len: 16
d_gene: TRBD1
CDR3nt: TGTGCCAGCAGCCTCGGTTGGGGGACAGACTACAATGAGCAGTTCTTC
CDR3aa: CASSLGWGTDYNEQFF

abundance: -
v_gene: TRBV6-2/TRBV6-3
j_gene: TRBJ1-1
len: 14
d_gene: -
CDR3nt: TGTGCCAGCAGTTACCCGGCGGGTTTCCCTGAAGCTTTCTTT
CDR3aa: CASSYPAGFPEAFF

abundance: -
v_gene: TRBV20-1
j_gene: TRBJ2-4
len: 15
d_gene: TRBD2
CDR3nt: TGCAGTGCCAGCCGACTAGCGGAAGCCAAAAACATTCAGTACTTC
CDR3aa: CSASRLAEAKNIQYF

abundance: few
v_gene: TRBV7-2
j_gene: TRBJ2-3
len: 16
d_gene: TRBD2
CDR3nt: TGTGCCAGCAGCCCATCCAGCGGGGGAAGCACAGATACGCAGTATTTT
CDR3aa: CASSPSSGGSTDTQYF

abundance: -
v_gene: TRBV9
j_gene: TRBJ1-2
len: 14
d_gene: -
CDR3nt: TGTGCCAGCAGCGCCCCTGCGAGGGACTATGGCTACACCTTC
CDR3aa: CASSAPARDYGYTF

abundance: few
v_gene: TRBV11-2
j_gene: TRBJ2-3
len: 17
d_gene: TRBD2
CDR3nt: TGTGCCAGCAGCTTAGAGCTAGCGGACCGCCTCACAGATACGCAGTATTTT
CDR3aa: CASSLELADRLTDTQYF

abundance: -
v_gene: TRBV6-2/TRBV6-3
j_gene: TRBJ2-7
len: 13
d_gene: TRBD1
CDR3nt: TGTGCCAGCGGCCACAGGGGGTCCTACGAGCAGTACTTC
CDR3aa: CASGHRGSYEQYF

abundance: -
v_gene: TRBV28
j_gene: TRBJ1-5
len: 12
d_gene: -
CDR3nt: TGTGCCAGCGCTTGGTCCTATCAGCCCCAGCATTTT
CDR3aa: CASAWSYQPQHF

abundance: -
v_gene: TRBV20-1
j_gene: TRBJ2-2
len: 16
d_gene: -
CDR3nt: TGCAGTGCTAAGGATCCAGGCAGATCGAACACCGGGGAGCTGTTTTTT
CDR3aa: CSAKDPGRSNTGELFF